A selection of T cell receptor beta chains follows, all from one sample in a study of radiotherapy plus CTLA-4 blockade in lung cancer. Sequencing used immunoSEQ multiplex PCR; TCRdb keeps in-frame clones, though not all of them. The sample lists roughly 93,000 clones; 82% were seen once. The source material was peripheral blood, sampled from a patient treated with radiotherapy plus ipilimumab. Every receptor here comes from a human donor with non-small cell lung cancer who had a partial response to radiotherapy plus ipilimumab. CDR3s include the opening cysteine and the closing phenylalanine or tryptophan. The D gene is left open where the match is weak. The listing skips clone size in some rows; elsewhere it reads once, few, many or a size class.

CDR3 length	V gene	clone size	D gene	J gene	CDR3 protein	CDR3 DNA
15	TRBV9	-	TRBD2	TRBJ2-3	CASSPRAGGTDTQYF	TGTGCCAGCAGCCCCCGGGCGGGAGGCACAGATACGCAGTATTTT
13	TRBV7-9	-	-	TRBJ2-1	CASSLPRESEQFF	TGTGCCAGCAGCTTACCCCGGGAGAGTGAGCAGTTCTTC
14	TRBV30	-	-	TRBJ1-2	CAWSTGVQGYGYTF	TGTGCCTGGAGCACCGGTGTGCAGGGCTATGGCTACACCTTC
17	TRBV19	once	TRBD1	TRBJ1-2	CASSISGTGASNYGYTF	TGTGCCAGTAGTATTTCCGGGACAGGGGCTTCAAACTATGGCTACACCTTC
15	TRBV2	-	-	TRBJ2-2	CASSPPGQNTGELFF	TGTGCCAGCAGTCCGCCGGGACAGAACACCGGGGAGCTGTTTTTT
13	TRBV2	-	TRBD1	TRBJ2-1	CALAMGQGYEQFF	TGTGCCTTAGCTATGGGACAGGGGTATGAGCAGTTCTTC
11	TRBV7-8	-	-	TRBJ1-2	CASSWEGGYTF	TGTGCCAGCAGCTGGGAGGGGGGCTACACCTTC
12	TRBV6-5	few	-	TRBJ1-2	CASSLANYGYTF	TGTGCCAGCAGTTTAGCTAACTATGGCTACACCTTC
15	TRBV30	-	-	TRBJ2-5	CAWSLTNGHRETQYF	TGTGCCTGGAGCCTAACAAATGGACACAGGGAGACCCAGTACTTC
19	TRBV19	-	TRBD1	TRBJ2-4	CASSTDDRGAKLAKNIQYF	TGTGCCAGTAGTACAGATGACAGGGGCGCTAAACTAGCCAAAAACATTCAGTACTTC
15	TRBV6-1	once	-	TRBJ2-6	CASSEGAAGANVLTF	TGTGCCAGCAGTGAAGGGGCAGCAGGGGCCAACGTCCTGACTTTC